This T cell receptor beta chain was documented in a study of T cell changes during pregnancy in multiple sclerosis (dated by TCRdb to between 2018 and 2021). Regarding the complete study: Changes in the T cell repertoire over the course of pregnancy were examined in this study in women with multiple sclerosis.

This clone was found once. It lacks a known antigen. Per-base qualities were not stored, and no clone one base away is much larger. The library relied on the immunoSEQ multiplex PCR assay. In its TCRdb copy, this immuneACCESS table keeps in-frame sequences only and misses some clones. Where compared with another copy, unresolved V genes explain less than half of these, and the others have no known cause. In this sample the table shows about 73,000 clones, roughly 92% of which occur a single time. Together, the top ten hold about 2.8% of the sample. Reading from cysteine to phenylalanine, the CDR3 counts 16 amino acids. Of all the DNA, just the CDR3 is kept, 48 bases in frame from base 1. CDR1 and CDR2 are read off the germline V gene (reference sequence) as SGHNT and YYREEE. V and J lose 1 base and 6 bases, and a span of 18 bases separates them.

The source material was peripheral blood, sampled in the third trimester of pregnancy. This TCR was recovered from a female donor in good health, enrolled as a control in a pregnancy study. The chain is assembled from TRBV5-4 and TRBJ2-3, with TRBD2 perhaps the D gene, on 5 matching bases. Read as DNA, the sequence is TGTGCCAGCAGCTTGCCCGCCCCGCGGCGGGCGGATACGCAGTATTTT. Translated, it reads CASSLPAPRRADTQYF.